The entry below gives a single TCR beta chain sequence along with its context. Its specific antigen is unknown. Base qualities are not at hand, and no much larger clone is one base apart. The data originate from a study of T cell responses to AZD1222 COVID-19 vaccine (dated by TCRdb to the early 2020s). Study-wide context: AZD1222 recipients whose second dose came at about 4 weeks and those whose second dose came at about 12 weeks were combined into one group, since spike-specific TCR depth and breadth did not differ between the two schedules. TCR sequencing was performed for more than 230 trial participants, of whom around 200 were given two doses of AZD1222 and around 25 were given two doses of MenACWY control vaccine. Trial participants were enrolled into age subgroups of 18-55, 56-69 and 70-plus years, which contained around 150, 29 and 61 TCR-sequenced participants, respectively.

From its cysteine to its phenylalanine, the CDR3 spans 14 amino acids. The only DNA kept is the CDR3, 42 bases in frame from the first base. V is clipped by 5 bases and J by 5 bases, and the sequence between their germline boundaries is 13 bases long. CDR1 and CDR2, looked up from the germline V gene (reference sequence), are MNHEY and SMNVEV. The time point label on this specimen signifies: baseline before first vaccination. Vaccinee samples came from UK trials COV001 and COV002, including a single-blind randomized controlled phase 2/3 trial of AZD1222 (ChAdOx1 nCoV-19) in healthy adults. For TCRbeta chain sequencing, PBMC samples from trial participants were taken at day 0 and at day 28 after the second dose. Study-wide conclusions, independent of this receptor: Conclusions about previously exposed vaccinees are limited, since just five to seven AZD1222 recipients were seropositive for SARS-CoV-2 at baseline. Participants were mostly white British and included more females than males, and it was suggested by the authors that clonal diversity may have been underestimated. Reportedly, almost half of the unique spike-specific TCRs recognized epitopes lying outside the regions that are mutated in the B.1.351 and B.1.1.7 variants. The 56-69-year group was small, and its depth increase did not reach significance, likely because of low power. Because no day 14 peak-response samples were available, the repertoires could be characterized only after the peak T cell response. The vaccine-associated CD4 TCRs covered the entire spike protein, and the dominant responses fell in regions 160-218 and 743-854. A significant rise in spike-specific TCR breadth and depth was observed after two AZD1222 doses relative to day 0 and relative to MenACWY recipients.

The CDR3 regions of human TCRbeta chains were subjected to immunosequencing. From the authors' description of their analysis: Repertoire TCRs were checked for matches against a reference library of SARS-CoV-2-specific TCRs that had been generated using the MIRA antigen-specificity platform. Breadth was defined as the fraction of unique TCRs that were SARS-CoV-2-associated. Depth was defined as the fraction of total T cells that were SARS-CoV-2-associated. Using the MIRA data, each spike-specific TCR was assigned both to the spike region to which the TCR was reactive and to a CD4 or CD8 class. Log10-transformed breadth and depth values were compared by one-way ANOVA with Sidak's multiple comparisons tests. TCRdb took this table from immuneACCESS and kept in-frame rearrangements with V and J called. Such tables lack part of the clones; where checked against another copy, unresolved V genes explain under half of the gap, and the rest is unexplained. That table gives V, J and clone size, and the DNA gave D and trimming. Recorded for this sample are about 110,000 clones; about 90% of them occurred a single time. The ten most abundant clones make up around 7.5% of the sample.

The source was peripheral blood, collected on day 0 of AZD1222 vaccination. The chain is encoded by TRBV27 joined to TRBJ2-1; TRBD1 is perhaps the D gene, given 6 matching bases. This TCR was recovered from an adult in good health. Here the CDR3 is given as CASSIKRQDNEQFF. The nucleotides read TGTGCCAGCAGTATAAAAAGACAGGACAATGAGCAGTTCTTC.